The 9 T cell receptor beta chains in this list originate from one sample, sequenced in a study of cytomegalovirus exposure and HLA in healthy donors. In the PCR, 60 Vbeta and 13 Jbeta primers were used. Sequencing used immunoSEQ multiplex PCR; TCRdb keeps in-frame clones, though not all of them. Here the sample spans 85,000 to 100,000 clones, 84% being singletons. Material: PBMCs. Receptor source: a woman aged 18-35 years in good health and CMV-seropositive.

The chain combines TRBV28 with TRBJ1-5; TRBD1 aligns across 7 bases. The CDR3 extends over 13 amino acids. The ends lost 6 bases at V and 6 bases at J; junction bases unmatched: 5. Germline values: CDR1 MDHEN, CDR2 SYDVKM. CDR3 coding DNA: TGTGCCAGCAGAACAGGGGAGGCTCAGCCCCAGCATTTT. It specifies CASRTGEAQPQHF. The full variable domain, in which reference TRBV28 and TRBJ1-5 provide the parts outside the CDR3, is DVKVTQSSRYLVKRTGEKVFLECVQDMDHENMFWYRQDPGLGLRLIYFSYDVKMKEKGDIPEGYSVSREKKERFSLILESASTNQTSMYLCASRTGEAQPQHFGDGTRLSIL.

The genes are TRBV5-5 and TRBJ1-5; weak D call: TRBD1 (6 bases). With 0 bases removed from V and 7 bases from J, the gap between germline ends came to 14 bases. Germline CDR1 is SGHKS and CDR2 is YYEKEE (reference sequence). The length of the CDR3 is 15 residues. CDR3 protein: CASSLVAGVFQPQHF. The CDR3 DNA reads as TGTGCCAGCAGCTTGGTGGCAGGGGTTTTCCAGCCCCAGCATTTT.

This clone was seen a single time. The chain carries TRBV9 and TRBJ2-1, with TRBD2 matching over 14 bases. Trimming cost V 2 bases and J 12 bases; bases outside gene matches: 7. Germline loops: CDR1 SGDLS, CDR2 YYNGEE. CDR3 length equals 15 residues. The CDR3: CASSVGTSGSWGQFF. CDR3 coding DNA: TGTGCCAGCAGCGTCGGGACTAGCGGGAGTTGGGGGCAGTTCTTC.

Comment on this clone: The sample carries other DNA sequences with the same CDR3. The chain recombines TRBV9 with TRBJ1-1, with D possibly matching TRBD1 (6 bases). The CDR3 contains 13 residues. CDR1 and CDR2 (germline): SGDLS, YYNGEE. V lost 2 bases to trimming and J lost 1 base, with 6 bases between them. The chain's CDR3 is CASSVGANTEAFF. The DNA of the CDR3 is TGTGCCAGCAGCGTGGGGGCGAACACTGAAGCTTTCTTT.

V and J are TRBV7-9 and TRBJ1-3; perhaps TRBD1 as D (6 bases). The germline V and J ends were trimmed by 5 bases and 0 bases, with 11 bases remaining between them. The germline gives CDR1 SEHNR, CDR2 FQNEAQ (reference sequence). The CDR3 runs 15 residues. CDR3 region: CASSGGQFSGNTIYF. CDR3 in DNA: TGTGCCAGCAGCGGCGGACAGTTCTCTGGAAACACCATATATTTT. The entire variable domain, with the rest obtained from reference TRBV7-9 and TRBJ1-3, is as follows: DTGVSQNPRHKITKRGQNVTFRCDPISEHNRLYWYRQTLGQGPEFLTYFQNEAQLEKSRLLSDRFSAERPKGSFSTLEIQRTEQGDSAMYLCASSGGQFSGNTIYFGEGSWLTVV.

The chain has TRBV6-5 and TRBJ1-5, with 8 bases matching TRBD1. Germline lookup yields CDR1 MNHEY and CDR2 SVGAGI. J lost 1 base, V lost 5 bases, and 4 bases had no gene match. This CDR3 is built from 15 residues. CDR3 sequence reads: CASSLQGGSNQPQHF. The CDR3 coding sequence is TGTGCCAGCAGTCTACAGGGGGGGAGCAATCAGCCCCAGCATTTT.

The chain joins TRBV5-1 to TRBJ1-2, with 9 bases fitting TRBD1. After removal of 1 base from V and 6 bases from J, the junction contained 13 bases not matched to a gene. From germline, CDR1 is SGHRS and CDR2 YFSETQ. The CDR3 has 17 amino acids. The CDR3, as DNA: TGCGCCAGCAGCTTGTGGCCCGGACAGGGGCAAAGCGATGGCTACACCTTC. This gives the protein CASSLWPGQGQSDGYTF.

The chain uses TRBV4-1 and TRBJ2-2; possible D gene TRBD1, 6 bases. V was shortened by 3 bases and J by 5 bases, with 7 bases between the two germline ends. Germline V CDR1 and CDR2: MGHRA, YSYEKL. The CDR3 is made up of 13 amino acids. CDR3 in amino acids: CASSQQGTGELFF. The CDR3 DNA reads as TGCGCCAGCAGCCAGCAGGGGACCGGGGAGCTGTTTTTT.

This clone was detected only a few times. The CDR3 DNA sequence: TGCGCCAGCAGCTTGTTAGGTTGGGAGGTCACTGAAGCTTTCTTT. Its translation is CASSLLGWEVTEAFF. The chain is built from TRBV5-1 and TRBJ1-1; D unclear. This CDR3 spans 15 amino acids. V was trimmed by 1 base and J by 4 bases, leaving 14 bases between them. CDR1 and CDR2 (germline): SGHRS, YFSETQ.